A selection of T cell receptor beta chains follows, all from one sample in a study of T cells in Graves' hyperthyroidism and ophthalmopathy. MiXCR, applied by TCRdb to the multiplex PCR reads, yields one record per CDR3 protein. The data hold about 560,000 distinct CDR3 sequences, with over 15% observed a single time. Sequenced material: blood. Receptor source: a woman aged 18-29 years with Graves' hyperthyroidism. The CDR3 runs from the conserved cysteine through the conserved F or W. Each record gives: clone size, V gene, J gene, D gene, CDR3 DNA, CDR3 protein. A D gene is named only where the DNA matches it firmly. The listing skips clone size in some rows; elsewhere it reads once, few, many or a size class.

size: .
V: TRBV27
J: TRBJ1-2
D: .
DNA: TGTGCCACAAGGGACGCTAACTATGGCTACACCTTC
CDR3: CATRDANYGYTF

size: many
V: TRBV6-1
J: TRBJ1-2
D: TRBD1
DNA: TGTGCCAGCAGTGGGGACAGGGGGTGGGATGGCTACACCTTC
CDR3: CASSGDRGWDGYTF

size: many
V: TRBV29-1
J: TRBJ2-5
D: TRBD1
DNA: TGCAGCGTTGAGGGTGACAGGGTAGAGACCCAGTACTTC
CDR3: CSVEGDRVETQYF

size: few
V: TRBV7-9
J: TRBJ1-1
D: TRBD1
DNA: TGTGCCAGCAGCAACGGACAGGGGATCGCTGAAGCTTTCTTT
CDR3: CASSNGQGIAEAFF

size: .
V: TRBV7-9
J: TRBJ2-3
D: .
DNA: TGTGCCAGCAGCTTACCGGACAGCACAGATACGCAGTATTTT
CDR3: CASSLPDSTDTQYF

size: .
V: TRBV7-2
J: TRBJ2-7
D: .
DNA: TGTGCCAGCAGCAATGGGATGGGTAGGGAGCAGTACTTC
CDR3: CASSNGMGREQYF

size: few
V: TRBV11-1
J: TRBJ2-1
D: TRBD2
DNA: TGTGCCAGCAGGTTCGGACTAGCTGATACCTACAATGAGCAGTTCTTC
CDR3: CASRFGLADTYNEQFF

size: .
V: TRBV6-5
J: TRBJ2-2
D: .
DNA: TGTGCCAGCAGTTACCTCCGGGTGGGGATCGGGGAGCTGTTTTTT
CDR3: CASSYLRVGIGELFF

size: few
V: TRBV12-3/TRBV12-4
J: TRBJ2-7
D: TRBD2
DNA: TGTGCCAGCAGTTTATCGGCGGTAGCGGGAGGCGAGCAGTACTTC
CDR3: CASSLSAVAGGEQYF

size: .
V: TRBV4-1
J: TRBJ2-5
D: .
DNA: TGCGCCAGCAGCCGTTCCCCCGGAGAGACCCAGTACTTC
CDR3: CASSRSPGETQYF

size: few
V: TRBV6-1
J: TRBJ1-5
D: TRBD1
DNA: TGTGCCAGCAGTGTACAGGGGCGATATCAGCCCCAGCATTTT
CDR3: CASSVQGRYQPQHF

size: .
V: TRBV12-3/TRBV12-4
J: TRBJ2-5
D: .
DNA: TGTGCCAGCAGTTTAGCGCTGGCAGGGGACAAAGAGACCCAGTACTTC
CDR3: CASSLALAGDKETQYF

size: .
V: TRBV5-6
J: TRBJ2-2
D: .
DNA: TGTGCCAGCAGCACTCCAGGGGCGGGCACCGGGGAGCTGTTTTTT
CDR3: CASSTPGAGTGELFF

size: many
V: TRBV24-1
J: TRBJ2-1
D: TRBD1
DNA: TGTGCCACCAGTGATTGGGACAGGGGCGGCAATGAGCAGTTCTTC
CDR3: CATSDWDRGGNEQFF

size: .
V: TRBV20-1
J: TRBJ1-4
D: .
DNA: TGCAGTGCTAGACCCGACCGGGTTCTGACAGAAAAACTGTTTTTT
CDR3: CSARPDRVLTEKLFF

size: many
V: TRBV13
J: TRBJ2-5
D: .
DNA: TGTGCCAGCAGCTTCCGAAAGGACGCATCCCAAGAGACCCAGTACTTC
CDR3: CASSFRKDASQETQYF

size: .
V: TRBV9
J: TRBJ2-3
D: .
DNA: TGTGCCAGCAGCGTCGCAGCGGTTAGCACAGATACGCAGTATTTT
CDR3: CASSVAAVSTDTQYF

size: few
V: TRBV20-1
J: TRBJ2-3
D: TRBD2
DNA: TGCAGTCCCGAGGCGGGGGGCCGGGATACGCAGTATTTT
CDR3: CSPEAGGRDTQYF

size: few
V: TRBV30
J: TRBJ2-7
D: .
DNA: TGTGCCTGGAGTGGAGGGTTCGACGAGCAGTACTTC
CDR3: CAWSGGFDEQYF

size: .
V: TRBV29-1
J: TRBJ2-3
D: .
DNA: TGCAGCGTCGATGTGACGTACACAGATACGCAGTATTTT
CDR3: CSVDVTYTDTQYF

size: .
V: TRBV11-2
J: TRBJ2-7
D: .
DNA: TGTGCCAGCAGCTTTGGAGGTAGAAACTACGAGCAGTACTTC
CDR3: CASSFGGRNYEQYF

size: many
V: TRBV7-2
J: TRBJ2-1
D: .
DNA: TGTGCCAGCAGCTTAGCGATTAGGTCAGGGAATGGAAATGAGCAGTTCTTC
CDR3: CASSLAIRSGNGNEQFF

size: many
V: TRBV30
J: TRBJ2-1
D: .
DNA: TGTGCCTCCAGCACCGTGGACAATGAGCAGTTCTTC
CDR3: CASSTVDNEQFF

size: .
V: TRBV5-1
J: TRBJ2-7
D: TRBD1
DNA: TGCGCCAGCAGCCGGGACAGGGACCACGAGCAGTACTTC
CDR3: CASSRDRDHEQYF

size: few
V: TRBV10-3
J: TRBJ2-2
D: .
DNA: TGTGCCACTGAACAACAGAGAAACACCGGGGAGCTGTTTTTT
CDR3: CATEQQRNTGELFF

size: many
V: TRBV11-2
J: TRBJ2-3
D: TRBD1
DNA: TGTGCCAGCAGCTTAGGGGACAGGGGCGCAGATACGCAGTATTTT
CDR3: CASSLGDRGADTQYF

size: .
V: TRBV7-2
J: TRBJ1-1
D: TRBD1
DNA: TGCGCCAGCAGCCCCCCGGCGGGACAGGGGGCCACTGAAGCTTTCTTT
CDR3: CASSPPAGQGATEAFF

size: .
V: TRBV4-3
J: TRBJ2-3
D: TRBD2
DNA: TGCGCCAGCAGCCAGTATACTGAAGCGGGGAGCACAGATACGCAGTATTTT
CDR3: CASSQYTEAGSTDTQYF

size: .
V: TRBV10-3
J: TRBJ1-6
D: TRBD1
DNA: TGTGCCATCAGCGGGACAGGGAACTATAATTCACCCCTCCACTTT
CDR3: CAISGTGNYNSPLHF

size: many
V: TRBV7-9
J: TRBJ2-5
D: .
DNA: TGTGCCAGCAGCTTAGAGTACCCGCTACTACAAGAGACCCAGTACTTC
CDR3: CASSLEYPLLQETQYF

size: .
V: TRBV28
J: TRBJ2-2
D: .
DNA: TGTGCCAGCAGTTTTGGGCTAGGAGCGCCCGGGGAGCTGTTTTTT
CDR3: CASSFGLGAPGELFF